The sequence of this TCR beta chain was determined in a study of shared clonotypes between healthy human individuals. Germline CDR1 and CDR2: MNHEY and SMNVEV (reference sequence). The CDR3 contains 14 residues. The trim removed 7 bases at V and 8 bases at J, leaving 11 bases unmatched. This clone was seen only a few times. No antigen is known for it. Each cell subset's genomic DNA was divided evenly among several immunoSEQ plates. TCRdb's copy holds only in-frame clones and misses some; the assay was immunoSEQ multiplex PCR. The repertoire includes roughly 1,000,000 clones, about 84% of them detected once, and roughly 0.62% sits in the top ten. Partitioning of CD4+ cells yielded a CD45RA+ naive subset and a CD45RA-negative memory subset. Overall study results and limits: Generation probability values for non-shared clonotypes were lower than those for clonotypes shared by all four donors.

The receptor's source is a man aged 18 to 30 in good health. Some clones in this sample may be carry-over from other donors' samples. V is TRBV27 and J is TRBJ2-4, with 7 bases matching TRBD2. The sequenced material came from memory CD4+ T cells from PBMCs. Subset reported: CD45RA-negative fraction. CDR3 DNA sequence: TGTGCCAGCAAATCCTGGGGAAGCGGGGACATTCAGTACTTC. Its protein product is CASKSWGSGDIQYF.